These T cell receptor beta chains were read from a single sample in a study of glioma-infiltrating T cells after dendritic cell vaccination. The table came from immunoSEQ multiplex PCR; TCRdb's copy has only in-frame clones and leaves some out. The sample lists about 64,000 clones; roughly 86% were seen once. Sequenced here: blood, sampled after dendritic cell vaccination. Receptors originate from a human donor with glioblastoma. Both conserved end residues are part of each CDR3. The order of the fields is CDR3 protein, CDR3 DNA, clone size, V gene, D gene, J gene. D genes are given only for firm matches. Clone size is shown for a subset of rows, as once, few, many or a class of expanded clone.

CASSVRGQGKTNEKLFF	TGTGCCAGTAGTGTCAGGGGGCAAGGGAAAACTAATGAAAAACTGTTTTTT	-	TRBV19	TRBD1	TRBJ1-4
CASSTLAGGHNEQFF	TGTGCCAGCAGTACACTAGCGGGAGGGCACAATGAGCAGTTCTTC	once	TRBV7-3	TRBD2	TRBJ2-1
CSWIGQGDTEAFF	TGCAGCTGGATCGGACAGGGTGACACTGAAGCTTTCTTT	-	TRBV29-1	TRBD1	TRBJ1-1
CSVQSGGGTEAFF	TGCAGCGTCCAATCAGGGGGCGGAACTGAAGCTTTCTTT	-	TRBV29-1	TRBD1	TRBJ1-1
CASSDLAPPYNEQFF	TGTGCCAGCAGCGACCTAGCGCCCCCCTACAATGAGCAGTTCTTC	-	TRBV6-1	-	TRBJ2-1
CASSLGSLYGYTF	TGTGCCAGCAGCTTGGGCAGCTTATATGGCTACACCTTC	-	TRBV7-9	-	TRBJ1-2
CASSRTRDQETQYF	TGTGCCAGCAGCCGGACTAGGGATCAAGAGACCCAGTACTTC	few	TRBV7-2	TRBD2	TRBJ2-5
CASSPKLTGGLYNEQFF	TGTGCCAGCAGCCCCAAACTGACAGGGGGCCTATACAATGAGCAGTTCTTC	-	TRBV11-2	TRBD1	TRBJ2-1
CASTYTGTGVSEQYF	TGTGCCAGCACCTATACCGGGACAGGGGTCTCCGAGCAGTACTTC	-	TRBV6-6	TRBD1	TRBJ2-7
CAWSVKSSYEQYF	TGTGCCTGGAGTGTGAAGAGCTCCTACGAGCAGTACTTC	once	TRBV30	-	TRBJ2-7
CASSPRRGGPVTGELFF	TGTGCCAGCAGTCCGCGACGCGGGGGGCCGGTCACCGGGGAGCTGTTTTTT	-	TRBV27	TRBD2	TRBJ2-2
CASSQDSAGTGGINIQYF	TGCGCCAGCAGCCAAGATAGTGCCGGGACAGGGGGAATAAACATTCAGTACTTC	-	TRBV4-3	TRBD1	TRBJ2-4
CASSLSGQANTEAFF	TGCGCCAGCAGCTTGTCGGGACAGGCGAACACTGAAGCTTTCTTT	-	TRBV5-1	TRBD1	TRBJ1-1
CASSAPGQVYEQYF	TGCGCCAGCAGCGCACCGGGACAGGTCTACGAGCAGTACTTC	-	TRBV4-1	TRBD1	TRBJ2-7
CATLGGRTEAFF	TGTGCCACCCTCGGGGGGCGCACTGAAGCTTTCTTT	-	TRBV28	-	TRBJ1-1
CASSEGTGYGYTF	TGTGCCAGCAGTGAAGGGACAGGGTATGGCTACACCTTC	few	TRBV2	TRBD1	TRBJ1-2
CASTKTGLVSGNTIYF	TGTGCCAGCACCAAGACAGGGTTGGTTTCTGGAAACACCATATATTTT	-	TRBV5-6	TRBD1	TRBJ1-3
CASSLTLPRGPNEKLFF	TGTGCCAGCAGCTTAACATTGCCCCGGGGTCCCAATGAAAAACTGTTTTTT	-	TRBV7-9	-	TRBJ1-4
CAWSVIQGAIGYTF	TGTGCCTGGAGTGTTATCCAGGGGGCGATTGGCTACACCTTC	-	TRBV30	TRBD1	TRBJ1-2
CASSLPGSWELFF	TGTGCCAGCAGTTTACCGGGGAGCTGGGAGCTGTTTTTT	-	TRBV28	-	TRBJ2-2
CASSIGQGGYNEQFF	TGTGCCAGTAGTATAGGACAGGGTGGCTACAATGAGCAGTTCTTC	-	TRBV19	TRBD1	TRBJ2-1
CAWSRDRGPEKLFF	TGTGCCTGGAGTAGGGACAGGGGGCCTGAAAAACTGTTTTTT	-	TRBV30	TRBD1	TRBJ1-4
CASSQDWTSGTDTQYF	TGCGCCAGCAGCCAAGACTGGACTAGCGGCACAGATACGCAGTATTTT	-	TRBV4-3	TRBD2	TRBJ2-3
CASMEVAAYNEQFF	TGCGCCAGCATGGAGGTAGCGGCTTACAATGAGCAGTTCTTC	-	TRBV5-1	-	TRBJ2-1
CASSLIRNEQFF	TGTGCCAGCAGCTTAATACGGAATGAGCAGTTCTTC	-	TRBV7-3	-	TRBJ2-1
CASSLLTTNYGYTF	TGTGCCAGCAGTTTACTCACTACTAACTATGGCTACACCTTC	-	TRBV28	-	TRBJ1-2
CASSAFDRETRDTQYF	TGTGCCAGCAGTGCCTTTGACAGGGAAACTAGAGATACGCAGTATTTT	-	TRBV27	TRBD1	TRBJ2-3
CASSGPEGREQYF	TGTGCCAGTAGTGGGCCAGAGGGTCGCGAGCAGTACTTC	few	TRBV19	-	TRBJ2-7
CASSPLGTGRIAYTF	TGTGCCAGCAGCCCCCTGGGGACAGGGAGAATCGCCTACACCTTC	once	TRBV5-5	TRBD1	TRBJ1-2
CASNGREADTQYF	TGTGCCAGCAACGGGCGGGAGGCAGATACGCAGTATTTT	once	TRBV25-1	TRBD2	TRBJ2-3
CASSQDGNRGETQYF	TGCGCCAGCAGCCAAGATGGGAACAGGGGGGAGACCCAGTACTTC	-	TRBV4-3	TRBD1	TRBJ2-5
CALGGGGGELFF	TGTGCCCTTGGGGGGGGAGGCGGGGAGCTGTTTTTT	-	TRBV2	TRBD2	TRBJ2-2
CATRGEGLLYEQYF	TGTGCCACCCGCGGGGAGGGGCTTCTATACGAGCAGTACTTC	-	TRBV5-4	TRBD2	TRBJ2-7
CASSLDNIYGYTF	TGTGCCAGCAGCTTAGACAACATCTATGGCTACACCTTC	-	TRBV11-2	-	TRBJ1-2
CASSSLRAGGYTF	TGCGCCAGCAGCTCCCTCAGGGCGGGGGGCTACACCTTC	-	TRBV4-3	-	TRBJ1-2
CASSLGTGLSGNTIYF	TGTGCCAGCAGCTTAGGGACAGGGCTCTCTGGAAACACCATATATTTT	-	TRBV7-9	TRBD1	TRBJ1-3
CASSPSGSYTGELFF	TGCGCCAGCAGCCCTAGCGGGAGTTACACCGGGGAGCTGTTTTTT	-	TRBV4-3	TRBD2	TRBJ2-2
CASSELATANTGELFF	TGTGCCAGCAGCGAACTAGCGACCGCGAACACCGGGGAGCTGTTTTTT	once	TRBV7-8	TRBD2	TRBJ2-2
CASSLLGVPGLWEENTQYF	TGCGCCAGCAGCTTGTTGGGGGTACCGGGACTTTGGGAGGAGAATACGCAGTATTTT	once	TRBV5-1	-	TRBJ2-3
CASNGILNEKLFF	TGTGCCAGCAACGGGATCCTGAATGAAAAACTGTTTTTT	-	TRBV2	-	TRBJ1-4
CASRSEGYNEQFF	TGTGCCAGCAGATCTGAGGGATACAATGAGCAGTTCTTC	once	TRBV9	-	TRBJ2-1
CAWSVRGSEGSPLHF	TGTGCCTGGAGTGTACGGGGGTCGGAAGGGTCACCCCTCCACTTT	-	TRBV30	-	TRBJ1-6
CASSPGVTDTQYF	TGTGCCAGCTCGCCAGGGGTAACAGATACGCAGTATTTT	-	TRBV6-4	-	TRBJ2-3